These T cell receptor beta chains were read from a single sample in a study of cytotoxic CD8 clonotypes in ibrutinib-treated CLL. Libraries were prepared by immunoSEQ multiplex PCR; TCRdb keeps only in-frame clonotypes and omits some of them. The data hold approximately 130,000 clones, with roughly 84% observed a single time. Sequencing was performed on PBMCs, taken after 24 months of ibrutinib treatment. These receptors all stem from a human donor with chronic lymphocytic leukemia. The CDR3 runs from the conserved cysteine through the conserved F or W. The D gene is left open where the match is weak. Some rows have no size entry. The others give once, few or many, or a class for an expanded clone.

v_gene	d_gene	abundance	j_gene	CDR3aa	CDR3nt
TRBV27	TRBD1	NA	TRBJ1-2	CASRPGQGAEGYTF	TGTGCCAGCCGGCCGGGACAGGGGGCGGAGGGCTACACCTTC
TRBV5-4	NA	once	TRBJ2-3	CASSYDTDTQYF	TGTGCCAGCAGCTACGACACAGATACGCAGTATTTT
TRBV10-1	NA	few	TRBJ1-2	CASSEAREGGYTF	TGCGCCAGCAGTGAGGCCAGGGAGGGAGGCTACACCTTC
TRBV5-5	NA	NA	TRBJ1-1	CASSLAWGTNTEAFF	TGTGCCAGCAGCTTGGCATGGGGAACGAACACTGAAGCTTTCTTT
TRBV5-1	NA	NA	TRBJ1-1	CASSLAAGVGTEAFF	TGCGCCAGCAGCTTGGCGGCAGGGGTAGGCACTGAAGCTTTCTTT
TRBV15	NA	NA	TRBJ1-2	CATSPGATNYGYTF	TGTGCCACCAGCCCAGGGGCCACAAACTATGGCTACACCTTC
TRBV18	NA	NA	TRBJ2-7	CASSPSGLLSGRYYEQYF	TGTGCCAGCTCACCAAGTGGTCTACTTAGCGGAAGATACTACGAGCAGTACTTC
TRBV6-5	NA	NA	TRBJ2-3	CASSATGQHTQYF	TGTGCCAGCAGTGCGACTGGACAGCATACGCAGTATTTT
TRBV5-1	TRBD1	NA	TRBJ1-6	CASSLARDRGTSFGSPLHF	TGCGCCAGCAGCTTGGCCCGAGACAGGGGAACATCTTTTGGATCACCCCTCCACTTT
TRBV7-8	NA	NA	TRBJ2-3	CASSPPLRSSTDTQYF	TGTGCCAGCAGCCCCCCGTTGAGGTCTAGCACAGATACGCAGTATTTT
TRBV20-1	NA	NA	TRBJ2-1	CSAGRNEQFF	TGCAGTGCTGGGCGAAATGAGCAGTTCTTC
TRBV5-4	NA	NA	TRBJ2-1	CASSLPEAGANNEQFF	TGTGCCAGCAGCTTGCCCGAGGCGGGGGCGAACAATGAGCAGTTCTTC
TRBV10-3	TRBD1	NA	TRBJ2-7	CAISESTRGTYEQYF	TGTGCCATCAGTGAGTCGACCAGGGGGACCTACGAGCAGTACTTC
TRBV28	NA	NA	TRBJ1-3	CASSPRGTPGNTIYF	TGTGCCAGCAGTCCTCGGGGGACGCCTGGAAACACCATATATTTT
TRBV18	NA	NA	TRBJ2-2	CASSERQLNTGELFF	TGTGCCAGCTCAGAAAGACAGCTAAACACCGGGGAGCTGTTTTTT
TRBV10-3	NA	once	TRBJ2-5	CAISESEFIGQYF	TGTGCCATCAGTGAGTCGGAATTCATCGGCCAGTACTTC
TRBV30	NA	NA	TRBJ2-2	CAWNKQGGFGELFF	TGTGCCTGGAACAAACAGGGAGGTTTCGGGGAGCTGTTTTTT
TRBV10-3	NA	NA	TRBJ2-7	CAISEDREGYEQYF	TGTGCCATCAGTGAGGACAGGGAGGGCTACGAGCAGTACTTC
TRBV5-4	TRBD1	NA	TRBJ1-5	CASSETGTAYSNQPQHF	TGTGCCAGCAGCGAGACCGGGACAGCATATAGCAATCAGCCCCAGCATTTT
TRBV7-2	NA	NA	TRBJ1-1	CASSLYPGLNTEAFF	TGTGCCAGCAGCTTATATCCGGGGTTGAACACTGAAGCTTTCTTT
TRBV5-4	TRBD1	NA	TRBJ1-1	CASSPYTGEGTEAFF	TGTGCCAGCAGCCCCTACACAGGGGAGGGCACTGAAGCTTTCTTT
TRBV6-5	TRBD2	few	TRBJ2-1	CASSRLAGALEQFF	TGTGCCAGCAGTAGACTAGCGGGGGCCCTTGAGCAGTTCTTC
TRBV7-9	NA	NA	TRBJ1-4	CASSQEGGAEKLFF	TGTGCCAGCAGCCAGGAGGGAGGGGCGGAAAAACTGTTTTTT
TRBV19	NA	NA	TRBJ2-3	CASSIDRQNTQYF	TGTGCCAGTAGTATAGACAGGCAAAATACGCAGTATTTT
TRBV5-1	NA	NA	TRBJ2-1	CASSLAGTILGEQFF	TGCGCCAGCAGCCTGGCCGGGACAATCCTGGGGGAGCAGTTCTTC
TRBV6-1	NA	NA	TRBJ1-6	CASSAEFWENSPLHF	TGTGCCAGCAGTGCCGAGTTTTGGGAGAATTCACCCCTCCACTTT
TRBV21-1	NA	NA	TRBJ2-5	CASSKRTGLAGTRGETQYF	TGTGCCAGCAGCAAACGAACGGGACTAGCGGGGACTAGGGGAGAGACCCAGTACTTC
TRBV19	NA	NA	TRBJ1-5	CASSIGYAGPGSNQPQHF	TGTGCCAGTAGTATAGGGTACGCGGGACCTGGAAGCAATCAGCCCCAGCATTTT
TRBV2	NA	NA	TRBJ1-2	CASSLTVGYGYTF	TGTGCCAGCAGTTTGACAGTGGGCTATGGCTACACCTTC